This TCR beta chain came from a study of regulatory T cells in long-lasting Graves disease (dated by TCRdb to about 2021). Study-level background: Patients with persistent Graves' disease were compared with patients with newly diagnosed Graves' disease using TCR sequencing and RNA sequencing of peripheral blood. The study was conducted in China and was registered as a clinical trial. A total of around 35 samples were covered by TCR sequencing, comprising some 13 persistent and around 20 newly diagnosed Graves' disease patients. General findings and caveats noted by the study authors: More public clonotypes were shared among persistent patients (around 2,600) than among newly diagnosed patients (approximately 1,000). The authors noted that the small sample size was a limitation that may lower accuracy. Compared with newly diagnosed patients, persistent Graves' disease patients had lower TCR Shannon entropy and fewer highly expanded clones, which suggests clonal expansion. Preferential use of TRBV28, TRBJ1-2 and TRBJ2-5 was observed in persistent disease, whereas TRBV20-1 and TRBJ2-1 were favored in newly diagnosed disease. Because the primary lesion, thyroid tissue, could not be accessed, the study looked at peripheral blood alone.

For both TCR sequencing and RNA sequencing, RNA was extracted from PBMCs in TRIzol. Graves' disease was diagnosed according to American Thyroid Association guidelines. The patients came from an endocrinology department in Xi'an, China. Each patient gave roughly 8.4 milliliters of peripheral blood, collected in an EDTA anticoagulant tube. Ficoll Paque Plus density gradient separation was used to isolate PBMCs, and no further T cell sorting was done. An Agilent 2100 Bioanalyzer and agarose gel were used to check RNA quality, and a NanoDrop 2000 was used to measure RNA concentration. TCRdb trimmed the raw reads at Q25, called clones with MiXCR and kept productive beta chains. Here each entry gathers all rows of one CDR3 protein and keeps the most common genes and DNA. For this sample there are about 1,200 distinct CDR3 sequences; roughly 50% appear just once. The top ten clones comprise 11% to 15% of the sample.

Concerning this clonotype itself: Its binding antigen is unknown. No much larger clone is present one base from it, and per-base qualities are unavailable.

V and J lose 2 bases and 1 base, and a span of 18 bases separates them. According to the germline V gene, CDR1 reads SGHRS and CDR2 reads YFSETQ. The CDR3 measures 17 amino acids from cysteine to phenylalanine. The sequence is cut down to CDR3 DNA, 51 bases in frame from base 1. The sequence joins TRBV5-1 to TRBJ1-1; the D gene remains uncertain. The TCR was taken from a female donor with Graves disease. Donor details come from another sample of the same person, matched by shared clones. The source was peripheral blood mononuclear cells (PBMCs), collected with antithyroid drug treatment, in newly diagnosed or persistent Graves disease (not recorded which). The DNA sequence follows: TGCGCCAGCAGCTTAAATTACCCATTTCGATCGAACACTGAAGCTTTCTTT. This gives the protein CASSLNYPFRSNTEAFF.